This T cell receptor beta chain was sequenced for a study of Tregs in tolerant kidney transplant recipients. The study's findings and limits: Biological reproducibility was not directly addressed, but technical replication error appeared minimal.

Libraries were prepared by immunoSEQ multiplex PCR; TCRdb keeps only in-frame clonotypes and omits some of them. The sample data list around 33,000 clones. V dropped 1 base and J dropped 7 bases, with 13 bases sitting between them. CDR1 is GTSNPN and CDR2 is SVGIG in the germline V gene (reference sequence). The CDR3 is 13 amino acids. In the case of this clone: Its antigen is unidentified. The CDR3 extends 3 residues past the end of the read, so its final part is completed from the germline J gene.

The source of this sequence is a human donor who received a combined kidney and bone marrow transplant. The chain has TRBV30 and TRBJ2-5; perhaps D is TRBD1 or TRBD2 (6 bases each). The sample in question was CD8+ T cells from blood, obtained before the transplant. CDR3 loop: CAWSDTQGGTQYF. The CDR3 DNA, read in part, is TGTGCCTGGAGTGACACACAGGGAGGGACC.